These 9 T cell receptor beta chains were sequenced from one sample in a study of OX40 agonist ivuxolimab in advanced cancers. Repertoires were generated with immunoSEQ multiplex PCR, while TCRdb's copy carries only in-frame clones and drops some. The sample holds around 57,000 clones, over 80% seen once. The sample here was CD4+ or CD8+ T cells sorted from blood, taken in a trial of the OX40 agonist ivuxolimab. The receptors come from an adult with an advanced solid tumor such as melanoma, head and neck, liver or kidney cancer.

In this sample, this clone turned up once. The chain combines TRBV14 with TRBJ1-1, with D uncertain. The length of the CDR3 is 14 residues. Germline-derived CDR1 and CDR2 are SGHDN and FVKESK. The V and J ends lost 3 bases and 8 bases respectively, with 16 bases between them. This CDR3 is CASSQPITMEEAFF. Here the CDR3 DNA reads TGTGCCAGCAGCCAGCCGATCACTATGGAAGAAGCTTTCTTT. Looking up the rest from reference TRBV14 and TRBJ1-1 gives the full variable domain: EAGVTQFPSHSVIEKGQTVTLRCDPISGHDNLYWYRRVMGKEIKFLLHFVKESKQDESGMPNNRFLAERTGGTYSTLKVQPAELEDSGVYFCASSQPITMEEAFFGQGTRLTVV.

As DNA, the CDR3 is TGTGCCAGCAAGAGTCAGCATTATAGCAATCAGCCCCAGCATTTT. Translating it yields CASKSQHYSNQPQHF. The J gene is TRBJ1-5, the V gene TRBV27; D not resolved. CDR1 is MNHEY, CDR2 SMNVEV, per germline (reference sequence). The CDR3 length is 15 residues. V was cut by 7 bases and J by 0 bases, with 13 bases left in between.

The rearrangement links TRBV19 to TRBJ1-5, with D tentatively TRBD1 (5 bases). Trimming cost V 8 bases and J 6 bases, with 20 bases left between them. Germline V CDR1 and CDR2: LNHDA, SQIVND (reference sequence). CDR3 length: 15 residues. CDR3 in DNA: TGTGCCAGTGGGGACCCGGGGCAGGGTTTTCAGCCCCAGCATTTT. It is translated as CASGDPGQGFQPQHF. The complete variable domain, with remaining parts taken from reference TRBV19 and TRBJ1-5, reads DGGITQSPKYLFRKEGQNVTLSCEQNLNHDAMYWYRQDPGQGLRLIYYSQIVNDFQKGDIAEGYSVSREKKESFPLTVTSAQKNPTAFYLCASGDPGQGFQPQHFGDGTRLSIL.

This clone was seen a single time. The rearrangement links TRBV6-5 to TRBJ2-1; D is tentatively TRBD1 or TRBD2 (5 bases each). Germline V gene sequence: CDR1 MNHEY, CDR2 SVGAGI. The CDR3 runs to 11 residues. Trimming stripped 4 bases from V and 15 bases from J, with 13 bases between. DNA for the CDR3: TGTGCCAGCAGTTCACGGGACCCGAGGTTCTTC. Translation gives CASSSRDPRFF.

The rearrangement joins TRBV6-1 to TRBJ2-7, with 8 bases that match TRBD1. Germline CDR1 MNHNS, CDR2 SASEGT. The CDR3 has 15 amino acids. V shed 6 bases, J shed 0 bases, and the junction held 7 bases outside the gene matches. This CDR3 is CASRHRGKTSYEQYF. CDR3 bases: TGTGCCAGCAGACACAGGGGGAAAACCTCCTACGAGCAGTACTTC.

The chain combines TRBV6-7 with TRBJ2-7; D may be TRBD1 (6 bases). TRBV6-7 is assigned to the ORF class and has an uncertain function. CDR3 size: 15 residues. The V and J ends lost 7 bases and 2 bases respectively, with 18 bases between them. CDR3 nucleotides: TGTGCCAGCATGGGACGGCAGGGGAAGACCTACGAGCAGTACGTC. As protein: CASMGRQGKTYEQYV.

The chain carries TRBV4-2 and TRBJ1-2; D remains ambiguous. In germline, CDR1 is LGHNA, CDR2 YNFKEQ. The CDR3 is made up of 14 amino acids. V lost 1 base and J 0 bases, leaving 6 bases between the germline ends. CDR3 sequence (DNA): TGTGCCAGCAGCCAAGGGAGAGCTAACTATGGCTACACCTTC. Translating it yields CASSQGRANYGYTF.

This sequence joins TRBV7-9 and TRBJ1-2; D is uncertain. The V gene's germline CDR1 is SEHNR and CDR2 FQNEAQ (reference sequence). The length of the CDR3 is 13 residues. The V and J ends lost 1 base and 4 bases respectively, with 7 bases between them. The CDR3 is CASSLDRIYGYTF. CDR3 nucleotide sequence: TGTGCCAGCAGCTTAGACCGGATCTATGGCTACACCTTC.

This clone has only a few counts. The J gene is TRBJ2-7, the V gene TRBV6-6; D not resolved. V dropped 8 bases and J dropped 3 bases, with 8 bases sitting between them. The CDR3 runs to 11 residues. The V gene's germline CDR1 is MNHNY and CDR2 SVGAGI (reference sequence). The CDR3 here is CASADLYEQYF. In DNA, the CDR3 is TGTGCCAGCGCGGACCTCTACGAGCAGTACTTC.